Shown below are 4 T cell receptor beta chains from a single sample sequenced in a study of CD8 T cells in ankylosing spondylitis. Study-wide points: Seemingly distinctive of ankylosing spondylitis blood was a TCR beta motif formed by eight highly homologous variants.

TCRdb independently ran MiXCR on the 5' RACE reads; one entry per CDR3 protein. Among approximately 440,000 distinct CDR3 sequences listed, under 20% were seen once. For these receptors, no antigen is known. Material: blood, either unsorted or a sorted T cell fraction (not recorded which). These receptors came from a male donor with ankylosing spondylitis.

This clonotype has at least ten counts. The chain employs TRBV12-3 or TRBV12-4 and TRBJ2-3; perhaps TRBD2 as D (6 bases). The CDR3 loop spans 12 amino acids. Trimming took off 5 bases at V and 11 bases at J, with 14 bases between the two ends. CDR3 amino acids: CASSRARGGQYF. In nucleotides, the CDR3 is TGTGCCAGCAGTCGGGCAAGGGGAGGGCAGTATTTT.

The genes are TRBV5-4 and TRBJ2-1, with D maybe TRBD1 (6 bases). In germline, CDR1 is SGHNT, CDR2 YYREEE (reference sequence). The length of the CDR3 is 15 residues. V was clipped by 3 bases and J by 2 bases, with 12 bases between them. The CDR3 bases are TGTGCCAGCAGCTACAGGGAGCCGGCCTACAATGAGCAGTTCTTC. Translating gives CASSYREPAYNEQFF.

This clonotype was picked up many times. The chain joins TRBV7-2 to TRBJ1-4; D not certain. Germline loops: CDR1 SGHTA, CDR2 FQGNSA. V lost 5 bases and J lost 5, with 9 bases in between. The CDR3 length is 13 residues. The CDR3 bases are TGTGCCAGCAGCCCGACGGGAAATGAAAAACTGTTTTTT. This translates into CASSPTGNEKLFF.

On this clonotype itself: The junction differs from germline at one of its ends, possibly a read error. This chain connects TRBV12-3 or TRBV12-4 to TRBJ1-1; D perhaps matches TRBD1 (5 bases). The CDR3 has 18 residues. The CDR3 reads CTSSLKLGRSFRNTEAFF. CDR3 sequence (DNA): TGTACCAGCAGTTTAAAGTTGGGGCGGAGTTTTAGGAACACTGAAGCTTTCTTT.